This T cell receptor (beta chain) was recovered during a study of T cells after yellow fever vaccination. Study conclusions and caveats: In post-booster samples, most primary-vaccination clones reappeared (approximately 95% CD4, 75% to 90% CD8). Clonotypes found in both CD4 and CD8 compartments made up a small share. There was a possibility that FACS-sorted repertoires contained abundant clonotypes contaminating from the bulk population.

MiXCR, applied by TCRdb to the 5' RACE reads, yields one record per CDR3 protein. The table records some 400,000 distinct CDR3 sequences, roughly 6.1% of them present only once. Only a few counts were recorded for this clonotype. Antigen unknown. This receptor was taken from a man younger than 45 who received the YFV17D yellow fever vaccine. The sample was PBMCs, taken 5 days after the yellow fever booster vaccination.

The chain's CDR3 is CASSFRDRDNQPQHF. The CDR3 bases are TGTGCCAGTAGTTTCCGGGACAGGGACAATCAGCCCCAGCATTTT. V usage is TRBV19 and J usage is TRBJ1-5; 9 positions agree with TRBD1. CDR3 size: 15 residues. The germline gives CDR1 LNHDA, CDR2 SQIVND (reference sequence). The V segment lost 5 bases and the J segment 3 bases; nucleotides outside the gene matches: 5.